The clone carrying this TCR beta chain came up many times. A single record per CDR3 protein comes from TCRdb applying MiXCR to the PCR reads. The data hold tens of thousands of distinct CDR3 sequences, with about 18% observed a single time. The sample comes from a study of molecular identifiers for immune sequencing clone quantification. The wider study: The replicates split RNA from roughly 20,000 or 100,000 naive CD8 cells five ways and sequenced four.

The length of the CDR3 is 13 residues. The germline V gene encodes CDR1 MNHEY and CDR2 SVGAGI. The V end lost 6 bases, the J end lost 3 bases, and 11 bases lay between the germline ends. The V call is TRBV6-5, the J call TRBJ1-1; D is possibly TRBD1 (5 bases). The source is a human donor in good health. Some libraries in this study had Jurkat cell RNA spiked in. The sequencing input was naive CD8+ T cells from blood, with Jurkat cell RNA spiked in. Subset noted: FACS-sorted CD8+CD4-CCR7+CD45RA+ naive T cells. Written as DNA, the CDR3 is TGTGCCAGCAGCTTGGGGCCCCACACTGAAGCTTTCTTT. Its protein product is CASSLGPHTEAFF.